One TCR beta chain is described in this entry. Those who participated ranged in age from roughly 18 to 100 years and resided in under 25 US areas. These data originate in a study of blood T cell repertoires in COVID-19. Study overall: COVID-19 samples from acute and convalescent phases originated in the United States, Italy and Spain. The cDNA or gDNA used as material had been derived from T cells, B-cell-depleted T cells, or PBMCs.

Trimming took 5 bases from V and 1 from J, leaving 7 bases between them. There are 13 residues in the CDR3. Per germline, CDR1 SGHVS and CDR2 FNYEAQ. Produced via immunoSEQ multiplex PCR; TCRdb's table is partial and in-frame only. The profile shows around 85,000 clones, more than 85% of them singletons. The chain couples TRBV7-6 to TRBJ2-3; tentatively, D is TRBD1 (5 bases). The clonotype was recovered from a woman aged 50 to 65 with acute COVID-19. Sequences were obtained from PBMCs or T cells enriched from blood (not recorded which). CDR3 DNA: TGTGCCAGCAGCAGACAGCGCACAGATACGCAGTATTTT. Its translation is CASSRQRTDTQYF.